These T cell receptor beta chains were read from a single sample in a study of T cell changes during pregnancy in multiple sclerosis. Using immunoSEQ multiplex PCR, the repertoire was profiled, and TCRdb retains in-frame clones only, with some absent. The sample lists approximately 57,000 clones, about 91% occurring once. Here the sequenced sample was CD4+ T cells from peripheral blood mononuclear cells, taken in the second trimester of pregnancy. Receptors originate from a female donor with multiple sclerosis, enrolled in a pregnancy study. Each CDR3 is given with its conserved first and last residue.

CDR3	V	J
CASSLGSPPYEQYF	TRBV5-4	TRBJ2-7
CASSYSMRGQDEAFF	TRBV6-5	TRBJ1-1
CASRPDTSWGGYTF	TRBV5-1	TRBJ1-2
CASGLAGGRETQYF	TRBV7-2	TRBJ2-5
CAISDPGREVAYGYTF	TRBV10-3	TRBJ1-2
CASSPAGSNSPLHF	TRBV18	TRBJ1-6
CASSVEVVAGQGNGPPQHF	TRBV9	TRBJ1-5
CASSGTGDQPQHF	TRBV2	TRBJ1-5
CASSPLAGGPYEQYF	TRBV9	TRBJ2-7
CASSQSGGGWEGYTF	TRBV7-8	TRBJ1-2
CASSLTGGEAFF	TRBV27	TRBJ1-1
CASSITSGRPRVADTQYF	TRBV7-8	TRBJ2-3
CASSPQGSRGSDTDTQYF	TRBV7-3	TRBJ2-3
CASSATGLAFF	TRBV5-6	TRBJ1-1
CASSLGAGGPSYNEQFF	TRBV5-4	TRBJ2-1
CASSQRGFNTGELFF	TRBV4-2	TRBJ2-2
CASQSQGSVNTEAFF	TRBV6-1	TRBJ1-1
CASSPSRQSNQPQHF	TRBV18	TRBJ1-5
CASSLFRPVTYEQYF	TRBV28	TRBJ2-7
CASSLSLGVTDTQYF	TRBV11-2	TRBJ2-3
CSVERRGLAREQFF	TRBV29-1	TRBJ2-1
CASSSVISAEAFF	TRBV27	TRBJ1-1
CASSLTGGYGYTF	TRBV28	TRBJ1-2
CATSGGGRGNQPQHF	TRBV15	TRBJ1-5
CAWSVSRLLAGGVSSYNEQFF	TRBV30	TRBJ2-1
CASSAPGLRSSYNEQFF	TRBV5-1	TRBJ2-1
CASTSRGRTDTQYF	TRBV6-1	TRBJ2-3
CASSGPRLADANTGELFF	TRBV5-4	TRBJ2-2
CASSQAIGQSYGYTF	TRBV14	TRBJ1-2
CASSLGLPGLSSPLHF	TRBV5-4	TRBJ1-6
CASSLSWLNSYNEQFF	TRBV27	TRBJ2-1
CASSLARGIERQYF	TRBV28	TRBJ2-7
CASSDRNTLVLNTEAFF	TRBV2	TRBJ1-1
CASSVLQGRYEQYF	TRBV2	TRBJ2-7
CASSDPMNTEAFF	TRBV6-1	TRBJ1-1
CASSPDSRHTEAFF	TRBV19	TRBJ1-1
CASSLMGGPGEKLFF	TRBV7-9	TRBJ1-4
CSVVLSSYNEQFF	TRBV29-1	TRBJ2-1
CAWSSMRGATDTQYF	TRBV30	TRBJ2-3
CASRDIAYSNQPQHF	TRBV19	TRBJ1-5
CASSEWAREFGELFF	TRBV2	TRBJ2-2
CASSTSFLEETQYF	TRBV19	TRBJ2-5
CASSLDRGTEAFF	TRBV7-3	TRBJ1-1
CASNDRGGNYGYTF	TRBV6-5	TRBJ1-2
CASSIDLTLGGDNSPLHF	TRBV19	TRBJ1-6
CASSLVAGAGNTIYF	TRBV5-6	TRBJ1-3
CASSPGGGVTTEAFF	TRBV9	TRBJ1-1
CASSEWREVNQPQHF	TRBV6-1	TRBJ1-5
CASSNQQGNDSPLHF	TRBV19	TRBJ1-6
CASSQTVLNTEAFF	TRBV19	TRBJ1-1
CASSTDRDNEQFF	TRBV5-6	TRBJ2-1
CASSASRMVSIYEQYF	TRBV7-8	TRBJ2-7
CSVAPGLAGGPNTGELFF	TRBV29-1	TRBJ2-2
CASSFQRDNEQFF	TRBV28	TRBJ2-1
CASSLGLAVNQQFF	TRBV11-2	TRBJ2-1
CASSPLGRGEAFF	TRBV5-6	TRBJ1-1
CASSVTPGQGYEQYF	TRBV7-3	TRBJ2-7
CASRESNYGYTF	TRBV5-4	TRBJ1-2
CASSPDSTYEQYF	TRBV18	TRBJ2-7
CASSSLWLAGRTDTQYF	TRBV7-9	TRBJ2-3